This paragraph covers one TCR beta chain sequence. One base away lies a much larger clone, so this may be a sequencing read error. This specimen comes from a study of T cells in Graves' hyperthyroidism and ophthalmopathy. CDR1 and CDR2 (germline): MNHEY, SMNVEV (reference sequence). There are 14 residues in the CDR3. From RNA transcripts, TCR beta CDR3 regions were amplified. The HTBI set primed first-round TCR CDR3 RT-PCR. TCRdb independently ran MiXCR on the multiplex PCR reads; one entry per CDR3 protein. This sample yields 450,000 to 650,000 distinct CDR3 sequences, of which approximately 17% are seen a single time; 17% belongs to the top ten.

This receptor was obtained from a woman aged 18-29 years with Graves' ophthalmopathy. V gene TRBV27 combines with J gene TRBJ1-5; D may be TRBD1 (6 bases). The J call is in doubt because the DNA end fits TRBJ2-3 better. Source material: blood. CDR3 loop: CASRPGVSNQPQYF. The CDR3 DNA is TGTGCCAGCAGGCCAGGGGTGTCCAATCAGCCCCAGTATTTT.